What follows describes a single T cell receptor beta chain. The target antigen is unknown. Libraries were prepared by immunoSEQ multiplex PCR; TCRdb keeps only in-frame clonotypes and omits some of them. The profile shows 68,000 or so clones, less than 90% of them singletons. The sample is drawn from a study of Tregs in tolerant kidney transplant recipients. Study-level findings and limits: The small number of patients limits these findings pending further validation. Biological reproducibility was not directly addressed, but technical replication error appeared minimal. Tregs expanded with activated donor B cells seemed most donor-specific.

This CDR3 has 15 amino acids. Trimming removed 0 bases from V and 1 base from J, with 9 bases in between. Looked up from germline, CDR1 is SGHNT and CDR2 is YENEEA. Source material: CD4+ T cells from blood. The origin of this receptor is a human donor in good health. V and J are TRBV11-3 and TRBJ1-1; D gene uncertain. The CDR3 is CASSLDGTANTEAFF. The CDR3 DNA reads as TGTGCCAGCAGCTTAGATGGCACGGCGAACACTGAAGCTTTCTTT.